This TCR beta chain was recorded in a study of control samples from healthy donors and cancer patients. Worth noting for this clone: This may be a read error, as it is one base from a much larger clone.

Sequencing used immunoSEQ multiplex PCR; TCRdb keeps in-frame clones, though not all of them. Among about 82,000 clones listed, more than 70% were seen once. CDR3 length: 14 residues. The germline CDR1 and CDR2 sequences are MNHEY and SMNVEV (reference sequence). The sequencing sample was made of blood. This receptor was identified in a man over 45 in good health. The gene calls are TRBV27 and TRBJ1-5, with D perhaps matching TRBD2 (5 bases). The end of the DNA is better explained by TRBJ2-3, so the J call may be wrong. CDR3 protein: CAWWAGGSNQPQYF. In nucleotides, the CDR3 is TGTGCCTGGTGGGCTGGAGGTAGCAATCAGCCCCAGTATTTT.